Here is one T cell receptor (beta chain) with its context. The assay was immunoSEQ multiplex PCR, and TCRdb's table has in-frame clones only and misses some. This sample has 350,000 or so clones, with approximately 91% found just once. These data come from a study of blood T cell repertoires in COVID-19. Clinical history reported by participants formed the basis on which cohorts were assigned. CDR3 length: 13 residues. The ends lost 9 bases at V and 7 bases at J; junction bases unmatched: 6. Germline assignment: CDR1 SNHLY and CDR2 FYNNEI. The chain has TRBV2 and TRBJ1-6; TRBD1 matches at 7 bases. This receptor was identified in a woman in her 30s who had been exposed to COVID-19. Sequenced: PBMCs or T cells enriched from blood (not recorded which). The CDR3 reads CARQGVENSPLHF. In DNA, the CDR3 is TGTGCCAGGCAGGGGGTGGAGAATTCACCCCTCCACTTT. Based on the CDR3 plus reference TRBV2 and TRBJ1-6, the full variable domain is EPEVTQTPSHQVTQMGQEVILRCVPISNHLYFYWYRQILGQKVEFLVSFYNNEISEKSEIFDDQFSVERPDGSNFTLKIRSTKLEDSAMYFCARQGVENSPLHFGNGTRLTVT.